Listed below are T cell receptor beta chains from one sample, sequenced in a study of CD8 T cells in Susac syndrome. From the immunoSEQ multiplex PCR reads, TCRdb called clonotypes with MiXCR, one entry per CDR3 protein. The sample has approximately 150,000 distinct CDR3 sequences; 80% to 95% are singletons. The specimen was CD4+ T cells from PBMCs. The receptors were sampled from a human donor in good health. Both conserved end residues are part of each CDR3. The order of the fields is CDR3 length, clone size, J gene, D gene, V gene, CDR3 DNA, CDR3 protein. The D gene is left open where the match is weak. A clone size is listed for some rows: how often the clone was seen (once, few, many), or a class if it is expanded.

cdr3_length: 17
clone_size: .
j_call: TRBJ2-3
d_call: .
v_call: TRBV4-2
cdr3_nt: TGTGCCAGCAGCCAAGTGGGCGCGGGCGATACCACAGATACGCAGTATTTT
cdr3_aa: CASSQVGAGDTTDTQYF

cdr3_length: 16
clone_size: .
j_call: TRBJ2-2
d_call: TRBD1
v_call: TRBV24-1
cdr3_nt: TGTGCCACCAGTGAGACAGGGACAGGGGGCTCCGGGGAGCTGTTTTTT
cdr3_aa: CATSETGTGGSGELFF

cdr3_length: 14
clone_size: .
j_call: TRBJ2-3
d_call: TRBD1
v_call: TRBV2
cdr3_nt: TGTGCCAGCGGTTGGGACAGGGGGTCAGATACGCAGTATTTT
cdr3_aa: CASGWDRGSDTQYF

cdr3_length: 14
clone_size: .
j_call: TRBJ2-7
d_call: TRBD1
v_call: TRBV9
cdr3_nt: TGTGCCAGCAGCTCGACAGGGGGTCGGTACGAGCAGTACTTC
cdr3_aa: CASSSTGGRYEQYF

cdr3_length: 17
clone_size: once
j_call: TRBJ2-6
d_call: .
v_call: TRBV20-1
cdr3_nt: TGCAGTGCTAGAGAGGCGGCAGCCTCTAGTGGGGCCAACGTCCTGACTTTC
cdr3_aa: CSAREAAASSGANVLTF

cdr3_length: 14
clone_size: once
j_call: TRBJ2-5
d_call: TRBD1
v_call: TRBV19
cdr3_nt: TGTGCCAGTAGCATCGGACAGGGGGTGAAGACCCAGTACTTC
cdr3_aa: CASSIGQGVKTQYF

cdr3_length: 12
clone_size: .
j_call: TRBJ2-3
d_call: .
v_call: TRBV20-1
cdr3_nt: TGCAGCTGTGGACCCGCAAGGGATACGCAGTATTTT
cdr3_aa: CSCGPARDTQYF

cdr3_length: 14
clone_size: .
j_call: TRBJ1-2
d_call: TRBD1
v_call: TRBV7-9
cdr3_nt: TGTGCCAGCAGCTTATTGGACAGGGTAAATGGCTACACCTTC
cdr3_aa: CASSLLDRVNGYTF

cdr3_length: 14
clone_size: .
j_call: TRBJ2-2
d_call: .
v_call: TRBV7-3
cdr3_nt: TGTGCCAGCAGCTTAGGCCATACCACCGGGGAGCTGTTTTTT
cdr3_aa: CASSLGHTTGELFF

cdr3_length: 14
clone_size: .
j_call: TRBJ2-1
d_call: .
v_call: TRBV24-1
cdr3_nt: TGTGCCACCAGTTCGTGGCCGAATTCCGATGAGCAGTTCTTC
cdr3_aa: CATSSWPNSDEQFF

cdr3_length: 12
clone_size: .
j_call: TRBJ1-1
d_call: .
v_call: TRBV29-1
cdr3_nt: TGCAGCTTCCCCTTAGGGAACACTGAAGCTTTCTTT
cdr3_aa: CSFPLGNTEAFF

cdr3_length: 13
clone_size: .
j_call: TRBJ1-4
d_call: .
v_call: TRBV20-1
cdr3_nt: TGCAGTGCTAGAGTCTCTTCTAATGAAAAACTGTTTTTT
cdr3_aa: CSARVSSNEKLFF

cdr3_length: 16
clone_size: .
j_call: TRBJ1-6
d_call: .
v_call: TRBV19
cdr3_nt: TGTGCCAGTAGTATAGGATGGCAGGGACGAGGGTCACCCCTCCACTTT
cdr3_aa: CASSIGWQGRGSPLHF

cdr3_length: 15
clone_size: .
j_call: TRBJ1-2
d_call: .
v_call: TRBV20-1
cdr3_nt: TGCAGTGCTGTGGTTTCGGGGTTCCCAAACTATGGCTACACCTTC
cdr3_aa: CSAVVSGFPNYGYTF

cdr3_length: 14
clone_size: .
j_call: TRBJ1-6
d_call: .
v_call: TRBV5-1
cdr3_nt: TGCGCCAGCAGCTTGGACTCCCGTAATTCACCCCTCCACTTT
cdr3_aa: CASSLDSRNSPLHF

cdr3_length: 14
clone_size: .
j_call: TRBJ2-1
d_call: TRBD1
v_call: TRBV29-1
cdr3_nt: TGCAGCGTTGATCGGACAGGGGTATACAATGAGCAGTTCTTC
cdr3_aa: CSVDRTGVYNEQFF

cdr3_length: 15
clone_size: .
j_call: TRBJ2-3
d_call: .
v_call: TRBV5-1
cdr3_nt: TGCGCCAGCAGTCAACGGACAGTCGACACAGATACGCAGTATTTT
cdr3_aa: CASSQRTVDTDTQYF

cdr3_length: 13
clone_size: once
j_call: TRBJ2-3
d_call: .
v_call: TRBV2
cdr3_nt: TGTGCCAGCGTTCCGCCCCAGGGGCATAGGCAGTATTTT
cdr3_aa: CASVPPQGHRQYF

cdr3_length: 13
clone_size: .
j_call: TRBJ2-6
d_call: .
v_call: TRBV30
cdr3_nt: TGTGCCTGGGCCACTGGGGGGGCCAACGTCCTGACTTTC
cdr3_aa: CAWATGGANVLTF

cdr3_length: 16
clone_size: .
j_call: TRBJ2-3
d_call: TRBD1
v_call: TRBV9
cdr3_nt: TGTGCCAGCAGCGTTCGAGGGGGCGTCCTCACAGATACGCAGTATTTT
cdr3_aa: CASSVRGGVLTDTQYF

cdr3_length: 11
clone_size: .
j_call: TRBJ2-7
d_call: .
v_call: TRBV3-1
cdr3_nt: TGTGCCAGCAGCCGCCGGAGCGAGCAGTACTTC
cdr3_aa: CASSRRSEQYF

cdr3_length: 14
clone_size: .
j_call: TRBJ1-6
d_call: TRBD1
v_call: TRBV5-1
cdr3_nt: TGCGCCAGCAGGGCGGACAGGAATAATTCACCCCTCCACTTT
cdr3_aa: CASRADRNNSPLHF

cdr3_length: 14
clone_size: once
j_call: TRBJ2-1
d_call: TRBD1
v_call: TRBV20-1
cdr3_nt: TGCAGTGTATCAGGGGGCTTCCCAGGTCGTGAGCAGTTCTTC
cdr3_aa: CSVSGGFPGREQFF

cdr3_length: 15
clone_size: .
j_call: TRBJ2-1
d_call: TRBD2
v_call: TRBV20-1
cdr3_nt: TGCAGTGCTAGAGGCGGGCTAGCGGGGTACAATGAGCAGTTCTTC
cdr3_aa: CSARGGLAGYNEQFF

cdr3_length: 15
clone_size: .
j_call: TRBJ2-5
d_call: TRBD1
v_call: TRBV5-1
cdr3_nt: TGCGCCAGCAGCTCCCGGGACAGGGGGCTCGAGACCCAGTACTTC
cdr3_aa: CASSSRDRGLETQYF

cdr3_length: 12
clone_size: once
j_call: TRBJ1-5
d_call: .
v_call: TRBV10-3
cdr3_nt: TGTGCCATCAGTAAGGGAGATCAGCCCCAGCATTTT
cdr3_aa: CAISKGDQPQHF

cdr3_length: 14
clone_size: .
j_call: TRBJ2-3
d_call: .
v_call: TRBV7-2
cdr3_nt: TGTGCCAGCAGCTTAGCGCCGGTCACAGATACGCAGTATTTT
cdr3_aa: CASSLAPVTDTQYF

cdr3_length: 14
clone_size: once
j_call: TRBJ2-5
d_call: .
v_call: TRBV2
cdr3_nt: TGTGCCAGCAGTGAAACCCCAATGGGAGAGACCCAGTACTTC
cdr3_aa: CASSETPMGETQYF

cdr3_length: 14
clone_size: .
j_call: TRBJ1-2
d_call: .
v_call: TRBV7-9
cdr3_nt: TGTGCCAGCAGTTCCGTTCCCCACGTGGTTAACTACACCTTC
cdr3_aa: CASSSVPHVVNYTF

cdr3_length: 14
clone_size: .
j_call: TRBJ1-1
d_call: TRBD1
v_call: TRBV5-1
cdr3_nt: TGCGCCAGCAAAGGACAGGGGGTAAACACTGAAGCTTTCTTT
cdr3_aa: CASKGQGVNTEAFF

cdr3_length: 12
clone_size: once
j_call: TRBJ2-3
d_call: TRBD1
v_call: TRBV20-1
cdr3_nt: TGCACCCCGGGACAGGGGACAGATACGCAGTATTTT
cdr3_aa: CTPGQGTDTQYF

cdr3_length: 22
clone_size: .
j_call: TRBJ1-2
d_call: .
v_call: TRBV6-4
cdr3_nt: TGTGCCAGCAGTGACTCCTTTCGGTTTTCGGGTGTAAACATTATGGCTAACTATGGCTACACCTTC
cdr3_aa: CASSDSFRFSGVNIMANYGYTF

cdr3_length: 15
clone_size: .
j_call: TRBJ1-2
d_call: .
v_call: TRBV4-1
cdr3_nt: TGCGCCAGCAGCCAAGACGATTCGGGGAACTATGGCTACACCTTC
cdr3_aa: CASSQDDSGNYGYTF

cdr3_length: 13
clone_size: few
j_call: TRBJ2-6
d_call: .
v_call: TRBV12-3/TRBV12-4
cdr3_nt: TGTGCCAGCAGTTTTGCTGGGGCCAACGTCCTGACTTTC
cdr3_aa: CASSFAGANVLTF

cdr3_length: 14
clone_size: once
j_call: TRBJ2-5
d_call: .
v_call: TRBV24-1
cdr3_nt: TGTGCCACCAGTGATCCTCCGTCCGGGGAGACCCAGTACTTC
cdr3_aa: CATSDPPSGETQYF

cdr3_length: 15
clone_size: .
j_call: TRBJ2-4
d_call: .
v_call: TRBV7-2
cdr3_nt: TGTGCCAGCAGCTTTGTGGACAGCCCCGAGGACATTCAGTACTTC
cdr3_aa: CASSFVDSPEDIQYF

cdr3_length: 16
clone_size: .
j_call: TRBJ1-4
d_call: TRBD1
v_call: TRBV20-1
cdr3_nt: TGCAGTGCTAGAGACTCGCACGGGACAGATAATGAAAAACTGTTTTTT
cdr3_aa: CSARDSHGTDNEKLFF

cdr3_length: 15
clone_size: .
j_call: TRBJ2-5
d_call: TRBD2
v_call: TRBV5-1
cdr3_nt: TGCGCCAGCAGCCCCGGTTGGGGGGGCCAAGAGACCCAGTACTTC
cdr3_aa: CASSPGWGGQETQYF

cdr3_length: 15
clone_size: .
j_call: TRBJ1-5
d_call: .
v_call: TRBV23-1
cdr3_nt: TGCGCCAGCAGCCCTGGACAGCCCTTCAATCAGCCCCAGCATTTT
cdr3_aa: CASSPGQPFNQPQHF

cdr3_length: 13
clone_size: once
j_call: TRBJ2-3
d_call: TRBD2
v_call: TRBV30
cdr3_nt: TGTGCCTGGAGCGGGGGGAGCACAGATACGCAGTATTTT
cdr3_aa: CAWSGGSTDTQYF

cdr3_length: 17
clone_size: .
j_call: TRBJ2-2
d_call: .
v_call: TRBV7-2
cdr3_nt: TGTGCCAGCAGCTTAGCGCAAGGGACGACGAACACCGGGGAGCTGTTTTTT
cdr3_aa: CASSLAQGTTNTGELFF

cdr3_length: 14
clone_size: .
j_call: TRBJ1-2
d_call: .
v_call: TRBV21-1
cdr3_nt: TGTGCCAGCAGCCGATCAGAGCATAGCTATGGCTACACCTTC
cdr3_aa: CASSRSEHSYGYTF

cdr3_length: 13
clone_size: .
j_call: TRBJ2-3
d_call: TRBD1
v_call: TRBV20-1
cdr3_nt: TGCAGTGCGCCGGGACAGGGGGCAGATACGCAGTATTTT
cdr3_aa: CSAPGQGADTQYF

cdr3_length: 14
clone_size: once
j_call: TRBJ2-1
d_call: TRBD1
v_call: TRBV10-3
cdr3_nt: TGTGCCATCAGTGAGGGACAGGGGCGGAATGAGCAGTTCTTC
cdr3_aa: CAISEGQGRNEQFF

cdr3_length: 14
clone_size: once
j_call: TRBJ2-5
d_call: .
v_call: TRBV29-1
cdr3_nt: TGCAGCGTTGTACTCGTTAGGGAACAAGAGACCCAGTACTTC
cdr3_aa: CSVVLVREQETQYF